This TCR beta chain was recovered during a study of blood T cells in healthy people across ages. The authors ran a second PCR of 7 to 11 cycles using a sample-barcoded 5' primer and a J-beta primer mix. TCRdb passed the 5' RACE reads through MiXCR, listing each CDR3 protein once. Of about 500,000 distinct CDR3 sequences listed, nearly 25% are singletons. Germline V lookup: CDR1 DFQATT, CDR2 SNEGSKA (reference sequence). V gave up 6 bases and J gave up 4 bases, with 24 bases separating them. The CDR3 has 16 amino acids. A single count supports this clonotype. These data are also associated with another study on T cells of mothers and their children.

The TCR was taken from a boy between 5 and 17 years old in good health. The chain couples TRBV20-1 to TRBJ1-1, with a possible D match to TRBD1 (5 bases). The material sequenced was blood. The CDR3, as DNA: TGCAGTGCACGATGGAGAGGGAGGGGCCTTCTCACTGAAGCTTTCTTT. Translation: CSARWRGRGLLTEAFF.